The entry below describes one T cell receptor (beta chain). The same CDR3 can be traced to other DNA sequences in this sample. These data belong to a study of ipilimumab plus nivolumab after autologous stem cell transplantation. Study in general: The DLBCL cohort had primary refractory and relapsed disease, with 18-month progression-free survival of approximately 87% and 28%.

Patients got ipilimumab 1 mg/kg beginning 14 to 28 days post-transplant. The table came from immunoSEQ multiplex PCR; TCRdb's copy has only in-frame clones and leaves some out. This sample carries roughly 16,000 clones, approximately 75% of them seen once, and the ten largest clones take approximately 20%. The receptor was isolated from a male donor with diffuse large B-cell lymphoma. The sequencing here drew on PBMCs, taken in a trial of ipilimumab plus nivolumab as post-transplant consolidation.

The chain's CDR3 is CASSHPGPDNEKLFF. The CDR3 DNA is TGCGCCAGCAGCCATCCGGGACCCGATAATGAAAAACTGTTTTTT. The V and J genes are TRBV4-1 and TRBJ1-4; D may be TRBD1 (5 bases). The CDR3 loop spans 15 amino acids. Germline values: CDR1 MGHRA, CDR2 YSYEKL. Between the trimmed V and J ends, which lost 3 bases and 4 bases, there was a span of 12 bases.